This T cell receptor beta chain was sequenced for a study of cytomegalovirus exposure and HLA in healthy donors. Study conclusions and caveats: In a later analysis, CMV-associated beta chains were mostly HLA-associated, it appeared. Trimming of TCR beta V- and J-genes showed a link, identified in a later analysis, to a missense DCLRE1C variant.

It was with 60 Vbeta and 13 Jbeta primers that the PCR ran. Method: immunoSEQ multiplex PCR; TCRdb's copy keeps in-frame clones and lacks some. This sample has approximately 170,000 clones, with about 80% found just once. Comment on this clone: The antigen remains unidentified.

Germline V lookup: CDR1 MNHNY, CDR2 SVGAGI (reference sequence). The V end lost 6 bases, the J end lost 9 bases, and 15 bases lay between the germline ends. This CDR3 comprises 13 residues. The V and J genes are TRBV6-6 and TRBJ1-5; D remains ambiguous. The specimen was PBMCs. The source is a man aged 35 to 55 in good health and CMV-seronegative. CDR3: CASSPPLSPPQHF. CDR3 nucleotides: TGTGCCAGCAGCCCACCCCTAAGCCCGCCCCAGCATTTT.